Here is one TCR beta chain with its context. Its antigen is not identified. The data belong to a study of PD-1 blockade in classical Hodgkin lymphoma. General study results and limits: Exclusion applied to patients who initiated nivolumab less than 1 year following ASCT.

The CDR3 runs to 12 residues. V lost 4 bases and J lost 5, with 8 bases in between. Germline lookup yields CDR1 KGHSH and CDR2 LQKENI. All trial patients relapsed after autologous stem cell transplantation. Sequencing used immunoSEQ multiplex PCR; TCRdb keeps in-frame clones, though not all of them. Here the sample spans approximately 150,000 clones, approximately 81% being singletons. The sample consisted of peripheral blood mononuclear cells (PBMCs), taken before the second cycle of nivolumab. This clonotype was sampled from a human donor with classical Hodgkin lymphoma. The chain uses TRBV18 and TRBJ2-5; D unresolved. This CDR3 is CASSRPEETQYF. In DNA, the CDR3 is TGTGCCAGCTCACGGCCGGAGGAGACCCAGTACTTC.